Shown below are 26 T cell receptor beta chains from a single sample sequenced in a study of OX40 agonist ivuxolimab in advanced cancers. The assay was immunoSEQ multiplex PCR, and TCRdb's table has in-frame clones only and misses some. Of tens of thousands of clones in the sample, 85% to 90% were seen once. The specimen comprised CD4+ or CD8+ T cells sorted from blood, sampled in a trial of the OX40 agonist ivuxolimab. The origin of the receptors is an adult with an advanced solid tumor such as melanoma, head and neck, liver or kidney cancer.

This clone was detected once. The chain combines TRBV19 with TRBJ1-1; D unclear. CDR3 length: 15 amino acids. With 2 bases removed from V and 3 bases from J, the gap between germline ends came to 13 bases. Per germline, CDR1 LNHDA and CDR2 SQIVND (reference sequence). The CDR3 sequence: CASSITPGSYTEAFF. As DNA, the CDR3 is TGTGCCAGTAGTATAACCCCGGGGTCCTACACTGAAGCTTTCTTT.

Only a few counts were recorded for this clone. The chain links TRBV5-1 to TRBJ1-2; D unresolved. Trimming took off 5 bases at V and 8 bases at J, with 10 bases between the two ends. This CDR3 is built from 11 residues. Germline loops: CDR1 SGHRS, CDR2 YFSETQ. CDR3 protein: CASSAENGYTF. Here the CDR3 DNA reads TGCGCCAGCAGTGCCGAGAACGGCTACACCTTC.

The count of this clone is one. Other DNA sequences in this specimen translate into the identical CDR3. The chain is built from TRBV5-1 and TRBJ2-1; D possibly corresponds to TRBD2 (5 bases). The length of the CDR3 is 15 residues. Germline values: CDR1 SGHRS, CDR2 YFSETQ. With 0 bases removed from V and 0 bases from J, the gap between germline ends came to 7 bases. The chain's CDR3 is CASSLEGSSYNEQFF. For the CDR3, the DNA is TGCGCCAGCAGCTTGGAAGGGAGCTCCTACAATGAGCAGTTCTTC. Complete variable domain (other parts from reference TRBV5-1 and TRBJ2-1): KAGVTQTPRYLIKTRGQQVTLSCSPISGHRSVSWYQQTPGQGLQFLFEYFSETQRNKGNFPGRFSGRQFSNSRSEMNVSTLELGDSALYLCASSLEGSSYNEQFFGPGTRLTVL.

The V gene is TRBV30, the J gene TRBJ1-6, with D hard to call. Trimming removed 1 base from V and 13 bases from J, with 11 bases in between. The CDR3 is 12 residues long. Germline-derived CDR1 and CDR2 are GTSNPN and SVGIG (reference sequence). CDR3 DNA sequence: TGTGCCTGGAGTGGTCTCCGGAGTCCCCTCCACTTT. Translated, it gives CAWSGLRSPLHF.

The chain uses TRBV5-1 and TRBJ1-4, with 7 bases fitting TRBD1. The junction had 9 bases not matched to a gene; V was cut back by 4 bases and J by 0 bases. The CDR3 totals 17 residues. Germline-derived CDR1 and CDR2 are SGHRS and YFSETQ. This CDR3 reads CASSPGTALTTNEKLFF. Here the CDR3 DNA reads TGCGCCAGCAGCCCCGGGACAGCCTTAACAACTAATGAAAAACTGTTTTTT.

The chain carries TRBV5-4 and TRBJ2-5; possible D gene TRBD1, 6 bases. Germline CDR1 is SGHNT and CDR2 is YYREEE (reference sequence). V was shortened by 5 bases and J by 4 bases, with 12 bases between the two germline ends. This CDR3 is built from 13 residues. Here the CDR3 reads CASSQPGVETQYF. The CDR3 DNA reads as TGTGCCAGCAGTCAGCCAGGGGTAGAGACCCAGTACTTC.

Written as DNA, the CDR3 is TGTGCCAGCTCACCAGGGGACAGGGGAAAGAATGAGCAGTTCTTC. It codes for CASSPGDRGKNEQFF. The rearrangement joins TRBV18 to TRBJ2-1; the match to TRBD1 covers 10 bases. CDR3 length: 15 amino acids. The J segment lost 7 bases and the V segment lost 2 bases, leaving 5 bases of the junction unmatched. Looked up from germline, CDR1 is KGHSH and CDR2 is LQKENI.

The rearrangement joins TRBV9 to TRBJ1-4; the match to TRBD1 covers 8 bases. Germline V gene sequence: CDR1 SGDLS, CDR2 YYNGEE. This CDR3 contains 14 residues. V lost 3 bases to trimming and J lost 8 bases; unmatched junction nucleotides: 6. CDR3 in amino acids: CASSEPGGHEKLFF. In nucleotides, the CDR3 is TGTGCCAGCAGCGAGCCAGGGGGCCACGAAAAACTGTTTTTT. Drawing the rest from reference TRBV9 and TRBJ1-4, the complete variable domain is DSGVTQTPKHLITATGQRVTLRCSPRSGDLSVYWYQQSLDQGLQFLIQYYNGEERAKGNILERFSAQQFPDLHSELNLSSLELGDSALYFCASSEPGGHEKLFFGSGTQLSVL.

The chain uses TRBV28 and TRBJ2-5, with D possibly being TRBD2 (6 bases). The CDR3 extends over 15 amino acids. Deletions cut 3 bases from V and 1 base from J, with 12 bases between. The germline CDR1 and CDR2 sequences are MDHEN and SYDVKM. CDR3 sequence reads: CASSFSGGAQETQYF. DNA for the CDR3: TGTGCCAGCAGTTTTAGTGGCGGGGCCCAAGAGACCCAGTACTTC.

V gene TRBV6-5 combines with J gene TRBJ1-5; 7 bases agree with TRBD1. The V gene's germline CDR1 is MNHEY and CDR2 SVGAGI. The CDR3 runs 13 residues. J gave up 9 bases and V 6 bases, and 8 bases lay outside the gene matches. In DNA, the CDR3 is TGTGCCAGCAGCCAGGGGGGGTTGGTGCCCCAGCATTTT. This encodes CASSQGGLVPQHF.

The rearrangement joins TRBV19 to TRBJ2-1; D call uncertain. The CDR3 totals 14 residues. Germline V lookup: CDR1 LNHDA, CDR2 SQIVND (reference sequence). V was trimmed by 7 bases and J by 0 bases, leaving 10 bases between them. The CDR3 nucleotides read TGTGCCAGTACGGCCGCCAGCTCCTACAATGAGCAGTTCTTC. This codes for CASTAASSYNEQFF.

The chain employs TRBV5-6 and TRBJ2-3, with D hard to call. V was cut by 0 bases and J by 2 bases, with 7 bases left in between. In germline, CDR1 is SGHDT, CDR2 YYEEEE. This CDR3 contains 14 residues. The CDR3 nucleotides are TGTGCCAGCAGCTTGGGTACCCCCACAGATACGCAGTATTTT. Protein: CASSLGTPTDTQYF.

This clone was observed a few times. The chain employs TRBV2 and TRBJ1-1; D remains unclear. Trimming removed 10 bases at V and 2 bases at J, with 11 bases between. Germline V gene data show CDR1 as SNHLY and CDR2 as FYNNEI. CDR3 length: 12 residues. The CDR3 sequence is CATKQSNTEAFF. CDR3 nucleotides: TGTGCCACAAAACAGAGTAACACTGAAGCTTTCTTT.

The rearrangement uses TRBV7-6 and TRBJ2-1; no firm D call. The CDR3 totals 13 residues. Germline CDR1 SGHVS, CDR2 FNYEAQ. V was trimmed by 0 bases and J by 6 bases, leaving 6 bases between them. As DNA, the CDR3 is TGTGCCAGCAGCTTAGCGTCCGTCAATGAGCAGTTCTTC. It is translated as CASSLASVNEQFF.

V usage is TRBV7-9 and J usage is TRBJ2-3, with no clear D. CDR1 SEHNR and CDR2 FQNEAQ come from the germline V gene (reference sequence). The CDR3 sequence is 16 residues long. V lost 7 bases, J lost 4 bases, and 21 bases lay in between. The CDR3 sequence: CASIPPLRTKADTQYF. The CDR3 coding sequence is TGTGCCAGCATCCCACCCCTACGAACAAAGGCAGATACGCAGTATTTT.

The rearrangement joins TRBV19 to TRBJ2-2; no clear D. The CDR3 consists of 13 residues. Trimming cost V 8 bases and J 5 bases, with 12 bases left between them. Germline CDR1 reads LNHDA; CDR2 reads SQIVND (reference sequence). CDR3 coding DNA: TGTGCCAGTCAGACGGGTGGTACCGGGGAGCTGTTTTTT. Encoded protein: CASQTGGTGELFF.

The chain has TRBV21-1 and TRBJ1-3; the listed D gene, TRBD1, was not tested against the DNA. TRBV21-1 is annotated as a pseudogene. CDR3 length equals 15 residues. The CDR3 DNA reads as TGTGCCAGCAGCACCCGGGACAGGGTTGGAAACACCATATATTTT. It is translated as CASSTRDRVGNTIYF.

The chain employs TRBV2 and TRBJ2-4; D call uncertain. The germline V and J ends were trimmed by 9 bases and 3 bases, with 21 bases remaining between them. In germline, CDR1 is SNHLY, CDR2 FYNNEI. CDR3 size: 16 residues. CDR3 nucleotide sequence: TGTGCCAGTAGCCCCCCCCTGGGCCTGGACAAAAACATTCAGTACTTC. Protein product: CASSPPLGLDKNIQYF.

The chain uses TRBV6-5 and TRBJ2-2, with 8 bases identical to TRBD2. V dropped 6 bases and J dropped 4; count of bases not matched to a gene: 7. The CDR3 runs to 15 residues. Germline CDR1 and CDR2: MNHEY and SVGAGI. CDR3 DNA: TGTGCCAGCAGGCTAGCGGGTTATAGCACCGGGGAGCTGTTTTTT. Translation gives CASRLAGYSTGELFF.

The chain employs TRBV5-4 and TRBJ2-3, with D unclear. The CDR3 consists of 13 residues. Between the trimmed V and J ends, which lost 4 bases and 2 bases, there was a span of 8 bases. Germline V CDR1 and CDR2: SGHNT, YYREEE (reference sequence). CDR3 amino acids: CASSADFTDTQYF. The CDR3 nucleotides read TGTGCCAGCAGCGCCGACTTCACAGATACGCAGTATTTT.

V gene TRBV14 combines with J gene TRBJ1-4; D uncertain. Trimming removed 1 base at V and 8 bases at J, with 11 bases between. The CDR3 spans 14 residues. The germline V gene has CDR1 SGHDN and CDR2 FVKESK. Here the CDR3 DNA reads TGTGCCAGCAGCCAAGGACTGGGGAGGGAAAAACTGTTTTTT. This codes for CASSQGLGREKLFF.

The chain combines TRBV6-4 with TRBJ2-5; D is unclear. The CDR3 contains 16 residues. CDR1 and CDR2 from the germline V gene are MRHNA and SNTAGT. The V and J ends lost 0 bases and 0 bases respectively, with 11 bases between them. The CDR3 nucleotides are TGTGCCAGCAGTGACTCGGTTATGGCGGACCAAGAGACCCAGTACTTC. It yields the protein CASSDSVMADQETQYF.

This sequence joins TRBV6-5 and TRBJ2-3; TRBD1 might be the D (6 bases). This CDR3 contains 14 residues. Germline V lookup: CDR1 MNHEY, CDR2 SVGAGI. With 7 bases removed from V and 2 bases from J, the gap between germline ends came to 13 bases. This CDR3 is CASKTWTVTDTQYF. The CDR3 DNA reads TGTGCCAGCAAAACTTGGACAGTCACAGATACGCAGTATTTT.

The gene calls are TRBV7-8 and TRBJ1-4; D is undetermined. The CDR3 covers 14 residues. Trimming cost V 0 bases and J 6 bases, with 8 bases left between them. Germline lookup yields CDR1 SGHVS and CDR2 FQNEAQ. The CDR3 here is CASSLALWDEKLFF. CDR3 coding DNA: TGTGCCAGCAGCTTAGCATTATGGGATGAAAAACTGTTTTTT.

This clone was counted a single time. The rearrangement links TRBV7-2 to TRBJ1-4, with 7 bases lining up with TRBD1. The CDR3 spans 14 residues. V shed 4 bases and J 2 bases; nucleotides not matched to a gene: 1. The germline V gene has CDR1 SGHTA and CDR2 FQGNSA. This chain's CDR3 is CASSYRGTNEKLFF. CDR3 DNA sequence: TGTGCCAGCAGCTACAGGGGCACTAATGAAAAACTGTTTTTT.

CDR3 nucleotide sequence: TGTGCCAGCAGCTTATCGCAGGGTCAGGGACTCTACGAGCAGTACTTC. It is translated as CASSLSQGQGLYEQYF. The gene calls are TRBV7-2 and TRBJ2-7; TRBD2 might be the D (6 bases). Germline CDR1 is SGHTA and CDR2 is FQGNSA. CDR3 length equals 16 residues. Trimming stripped 2 bases from V and 3 bases from J, with 17 bases between.